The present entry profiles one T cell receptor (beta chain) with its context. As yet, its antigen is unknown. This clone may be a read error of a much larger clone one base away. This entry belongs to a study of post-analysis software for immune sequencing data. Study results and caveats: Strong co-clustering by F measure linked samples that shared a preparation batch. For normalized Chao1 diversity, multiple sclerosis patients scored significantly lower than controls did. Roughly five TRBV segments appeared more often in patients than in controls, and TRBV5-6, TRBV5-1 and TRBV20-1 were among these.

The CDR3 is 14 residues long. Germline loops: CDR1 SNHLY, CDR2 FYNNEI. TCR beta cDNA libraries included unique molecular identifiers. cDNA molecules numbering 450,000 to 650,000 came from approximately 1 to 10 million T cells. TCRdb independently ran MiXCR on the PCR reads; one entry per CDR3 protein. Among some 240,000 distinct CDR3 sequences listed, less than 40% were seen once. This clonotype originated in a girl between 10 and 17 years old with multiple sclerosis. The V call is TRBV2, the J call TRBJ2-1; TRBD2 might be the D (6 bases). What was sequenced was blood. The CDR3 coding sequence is TGTGCCAGCAGTGTGGCGGGGCTCTACGATGAGCAGTTCTTC. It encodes CASSVAGLYDEQFF.